One and the same sample provided the 32 T cell receptor beta chains below, sequenced in a study of cytomegalovirus exposure and HLA in healthy donors. Researchers ran the PCR with 60 Vbeta and 13 Jbeta primers. TCRdb keeps only in-frame clones here, not all; method: immunoSEQ multiplex PCR. Of around 180,000 clones in the sample, about 80% were seen once. The sequenced sample consisted of PBMCs. The receptors originated from a man aged 55 to 70 in good health and CMV-seronegative.

This clone was observed once. The rearrangement joins TRBV29-1 to TRBJ2-1; the match to TRBD1 covers 9 bases. This CDR3 contains 12 residues. Unmatched junction bases numbered 4, after V lost 7 bases and J lost 6 bases. The germline V gene encodes CDR1 SQVTM and CDR2 ANQGSEA. The CDR3 coding sequence is TGCAGCGCCGGACAGGGGTTCAATGAGCAGTTCTTC. Translated, it gives CSAGQGFNEQFF.

This clone appeared a single time. This chain links TRBV5-4 with TRBJ2-1; 9 nucleotides line up with TRBD1. There are 18 residues in the CDR3. Germline-derived CDR1 and CDR2 are SGHNT and YYREEE (reference sequence). The junction had 17 bases not matched to a gene; V was cut back by 4 bases and J by 6 bases. The CDR3 sequence: CASSTGQGQALPFNEQFF. The DNA of the CDR3 is TGTGCCAGCAGCACTGGACAGGGGCAGGCGTTGCCGTTCAATGAGCAGTTCTTC.

V is TRBV5-6 and J is TRBJ2-3; a possible D gene is TRBD1 (6 bases). The CDR3 consists of 16 residues. Germline CDR1 is SGHDT and CDR2 is YYEEEE. With 0 bases removed from V and 0 bases from J, the gap between germline ends came to 11 bases. CDR3 in DNA: TGTGCCAGCAGCTTGGGCAGGGGCCCCAGCACAGATACGCAGTATTTT. Translated, it gives CASSLGRGPSTDTQYF.

This clone has only a few counts. Written as DNA, the CDR3 is TGTGCCAGCAGTCCCCGACTTACGTTAGCGGGGAGCTCCTACAATGAGCAGTTCTTC. Its translation is CASSPRLTLAGSSYNEQFF. The gene calls are TRBV27 and TRBJ2-1, with 8 positions matching TRBD2. The J segment lost 0 bases and the V segment lost 5 bases, leaving 15 bases of the junction unmatched. Germline CDR1 is MNHEY and CDR2 is SMNVEV (reference sequence). This CDR3 is 19 amino acids long.

The J gene is TRBJ2-5, the V gene TRBV2; weak D call: TRBD2 (7 bases). V lost 10 bases and J 5 bases, leaving 17 bases between the germline ends. Germline V gene lookup returns CDR1 SNHLY and CDR2 FYNNEI. This CDR3 contains 13 residues. The DNA for the CDR3 is TGTGCCATTTACGGGGGGCGGGGGGAGACCCAGTACTTC. Protein sequence: CAIYGGRGETQYF. The whole variable domain, remainder taken from reference TRBV2 and TRBJ2-5, is EPEVTQTPSHQVTQMGQEVILRCVPISNHLYFYWYRQILGQKVEFLVSFYNNEISEKSEIFDDQFSVERPDGSNFTLKIRSTKLEDSAMYFCAIYGGRGETQYFGPGTRLLVL.

This clone turned up a few times. The chain combines TRBV4-1 with TRBJ2-7, with 16 nucleotides matching TRBD2. V was pared by 2 bases and J by 2 bases, with 9 bases of the junction left unmatched. The CDR3 consists of 19 residues. Germline CDR1 is MGHRA and CDR2 is YSYEKL. The CDR3 DNA is TGCGCCAGCAGCCAAATTGCGGGACTAGCGGGGGGGCGCGCCTACGAGCAGTACTTC. It is translated as CASSQIAGLAGGRAYEQYF.

The chain joins TRBV6-1 to TRBJ2-7; D is possibly TRBD2 (6 bases). Germline CDR1 MNHNS, CDR2 SASEGT. The V gene lost 8 bases and the J gene lost 5 bases, with 13 bases spanning the gap. CDR3 length: 12 residues. The CDR3 DNA is TGTGCCAGCTTGGAGGGGTCCGACGAGCAGTACTTC. Translating gives CASLEGSDEQYF.

J is TRBJ2-6 and V is TRBV27; possibly TRBD2 for D (5 bases). The V end was cut by 6 bases, the J end by 0 bases, with 12 bases between. The CDR3 length is 16 residues. CDR1 and CDR2 (germline): MNHEY, SMNVEV (reference sequence). CDR3 sequence: CASSRGSVSGANVLTF. DNA for the CDR3: TGTGCCAGCAGCCGAGGGTCGGTCTCTGGGGCCAACGTCCTGACTTTC.

The chain links TRBV9 to TRBJ1-1, with D possibly TRBD1 on 6 matching bases. The V end lost 5 bases, the J end lost 0 bases, and 8 bases lay between the germline ends. Per germline, CDR1 SGDLS and CDR2 YYNGEE. The CDR3 is made up of 13 amino acids. This CDR3 is CASRGTLNTEAFF. For the CDR3, the DNA is TGTGCCAGCAGGGGGACACTGAACACTGAAGCTTTCTTT.

This chain connects TRBV27 to TRBJ2-3; no reliable D call. Germline V gene lookup returns CDR1 MNHEY and CDR2 SMNVEV (reference sequence). V lost 3 bases and J 2 bases, leaving 9 bases between the germline ends. The CDR3 sequence is 14 residues long. The CDR3 coding sequence is TGTGCCAGCAGTTTCTGGAGCAACACAGATACGCAGTATTTT. Translation gives CASSFWSNTDTQYF.

For the CDR3, the DNA is TGTGCCAGCAGTGAGGGGGTAGGGGGCGAAAAACTGTTTTTT. Amino acids: CASSEGVGGEKLFF. The chain carries TRBV6-1 and TRBJ1-4, with TRBD1 matching 7 bases. The germline V gene encodes CDR1 MNHNS and CDR2 SASEGT. J lost 8 bases, V lost 3 bases, and 6 bases had no gene match. CDR3 length equals 14 residues.

This chain joins TRBV28 and TRBJ1-1; 7 bases fit TRBD1. This CDR3 contains 13 residues. The germline V gene encodes CDR1 MDHEN and CDR2 SYDVKM. Losses at the gene ends were 6 bases for V and 1 base for J; bases not matched to a gene: 2. The CDR3 bases are TGTGCCAGCAGCAGGGGGAGGAACACTGAAGCTTTCTTT. It yields the protein CASSRGRNTEAFF.

The V and J genes are TRBV9 and TRBJ2-5, with TRBD2 matching 7 bases. The ends lost 0 bases at V and 5 bases at J; junction bases unmatched: 7. Germline V gene sequence: CDR1 SGDLS, CDR2 YYNGEE. The CDR3 contains 15 residues. DNA for the CDR3: TGTGCCAGCAGCGTAGGGGGAGGGGTAGCGGAGACCCAGTACTTC. Translating gives CASSVGGGVAETQYF.

V gene TRBV5-1 combines with J gene TRBJ2-1; 10 positions agree with TRBD2. The CDR3 contains 17 residues. The V and J ends lost 1 base and 7 bases, in that order; junction bases with no gene match: 11. The germline V gene has CDR1 SGHRS and CDR2 YFSETQ. The CDR3 reads CASSLLLTSGYRNEQFF. In DNA form, the CDR3 reads TGCGCCAGCAGCTTGCTCCTGACTAGCGGGTACCGGAATGAGCAGTTCTTC.

The chain couples TRBV27 to TRBJ2-1; 14 bases map to TRBD2. The V and J ends lost 5 bases and 7 bases, in that order; junction bases with no gene match: 10. CDR3 size: 17 residues. Looked up from germline, CDR1 is MNHEY and CDR2 is SMNVEV (reference sequence). CDR3 sequence: CASSRGLAGVPKNEQFF. CDR3 sequence (DNA): TGTGCCAGCAGTAGGGGACTAGCGGGAGTGCCTAAGAATGAGCAGTTCTTC.

This chain joins TRBV30 and TRBJ2-7, with D maybe TRBD2 (7 bases). The CDR3 is 15 amino acids. V lost 0 bases and J lost 6, with 18 bases in between. The germline CDR1 and CDR2 sequences are GTSNPN and SVGIG (reference sequence). The CDR3 DNA follows: TGTGCCTGGAGTGTCCCCGGGGGGCAACGATCCGAGCAGTACTTC. Residues: CAWSVPGGQRSEQYF.

This clone was recorded only once. The chain links TRBV9 to TRBJ1-4; D ambiguous. V shed 0 bases and J shed 3 bases, with 12 bases lying between them. The CDR3 loop spans 16 amino acids. Per germline, CDR1 SGDLS and CDR2 YYNGEE. The CDR3 nucleotides are TGTGCCAGCAGCGTAGCTACCGGGGAGTCTAATGAAAAACTGTTTTTT. This encodes CASSVATGESNEKLFF. The full variable domain, with the rest looked up from reference TRBV9 and TRBJ1-4, is DSGVTQTPKHLITATGQRVTLRCSPRSGDLSVYWYQQSLDQGLQFLIQYYNGEERAKGNILERFSAQQFPDLHSELNLSSLELGDSALYFCASSVATGESNEKLFFGSGTQLSVL.

The V gene is TRBV27, the J gene TRBJ1-1; no clear D gene. The CDR3 covers 12 residues. V shed 5 bases and J shed 7 bases, with 11 bases lying between them. CDR1 is MNHEY and CDR2 is SMNVEV in the germline V gene (reference sequence). The CDR3 DNA is TGTGCCAGCAGTACCCGACGGGATGAAGCTTTCTTT. It specifies CASSTRRDEAFF.

V is TRBV7-2 and J is TRBJ2-7; D call uncertain. Germline V gene sequence: CDR1 SGHTA, CDR2 FQGNSA. CDR3 length: 14 amino acids. The V end lost 4 bases, the J end lost 0 bases, and 10 bases lay between the germline ends. CDR3 sequence: CASSYYRDSYEQYF. CDR3 DNA sequence: TGTGCCAGCAGCTATTACCGAGACTCCTACGAGCAGTACTTC.

The chain joins TRBV6-6 to TRBJ1-1; D is perhaps TRBD1 (5 bases). Trimming removed 6 bases from V and 5 bases from J, with 22 bases in between. The CDR3 is 16 amino acids. Per the germline V gene, CDR1 is MNHNY and CDR2 is SVGAGI (reference sequence). The CDR3 DNA is TGTGCCAGCAGACCACCAGACAGTCACGCATGGACTGAAGCTTTCTTT. Encoded protein: CASRPPDSHAWTEAFF.

The chain is built from TRBV28 and TRBJ1-5; D remains ambiguous. There are 17 residues in the CDR3. Trimming left V 2 bases short and J 0 bases short, with 14 bases between. Germline lookup yields CDR1 MDHEN and CDR2 SYDVKM. The CDR3: CASSLGRDLYSNQPQHF. The CDR3 DNA is TGTGCCAGCAGTTTAGGGAGGGATCTTTATAGCAATCAGCCCCAGCATTTT. Based on the CDR3 plus reference TRBV28 and TRBJ1-5, the full variable domain is DVKVTQSSRYLVKRTGEKVFLECVQDMDHENMFWYRQDPGLGLRLIYFSYDVKMKEKGDIPEGYSVSREKKERFSLILESASTNQTSMYLCASSLGRDLYSNQPQHFGDGTRLSIL.

CDR3 in DNA: TGTGCCAGCAGGTTACCGAAACGGGACAGATTAGGAAATACGCAGTATTTT. It codes for CASRLPKRDRLGNTQYF. The chain links TRBV21-1 to TRBJ2-3; the table calls TRBD1, which could not be checked here. TRBV21-1 is deemed a pseudogene. This CDR3 has 17 amino acids.

This rearrangement joins TRBV2 to TRBJ1-6; D is ambiguous. The germline CDR1 and CDR2 sequences are SNHLY and FYNNEI. The germline V and J ends were trimmed by 8 bases and 12 bases, with 23 bases remaining between them. The CDR3 totals 15 residues. CDR3 amino acids: CASLWEGFLTQPLHF. The CDR3 DNA is TGTGCCAGCTTGTGGGAGGGTTTTCTCACCCAACCCCTCCACTTT. Full variable domain (outside the CDR3, taken from reference TRBV2 and TRBJ1-6): EPEVTQTPSHQVTQMGQEVILRCVPISNHLYFYWYRQILGQKVEFLVSFYNNEISEKSEIFDDQFSVERPDGSNFTLKIRSTKLEDSAMYFCASLWEGFLTQPLHFGNGTRLTVT.

The chain recombines TRBV28 with TRBJ2-3; unclear D gene. The CDR3 runs to 16 residues. Trimming cost V 6 bases and J 0 bases, with 16 bases left between them. Germline V CDR1 and CDR2: MDHEN, SYDVKM. CDR3 nucleotide sequence: TGTGCCAGCAGCTGGGTAGCAGCCGCTAGCACAGATACGCAGTATTTT. It specifies CASSWVAAASTDTQYF.

The rearrangement links TRBV13 to TRBJ1-1; a weak D match, TRBD1 (6 bases). The CDR3 is 16 amino acids. CDR1 PRHDT and CDR2 FYEKMQ come from the germline V gene (reference sequence). V was pared by 5 bases and J by 1 base, with 17 bases between. CDR3 amino acids: CASSPNQGFGNTEAFF. CDR3 DNA sequence: TGTGCCAGCAGCCCAAATCAGGGGTTTGGGAACACTGAAGCTTTCTTT. The full variable domain, with the rest looked up from reference TRBV13 and TRBJ1-1, is AAGVIQSPRHLIKEKRETATLKCYPIPRHDTVYWYQQGPGQDPQFLISFYEKMQSDKGSIPDRFSAQQFSDYHSELNMSSLELGDSALYFCASSPNQGFGNTEAFFGQGTRLTVV.

V and J are TRBV10-1 and TRBJ2-1; 10 bases fit TRBD2. Germline CDR1 WNHNN, CDR2 SYGVQD (reference sequence). This CDR3 is 15 amino acids long. Losses at the gene ends were 2 bases for V and 5 bases for J; bases not matched to a gene: 3. CDR3 DNA sequence: TGCGCCAGCAGTGAGGTAGCGGGGGGAGACAATGAGCAGTTCTTC. This codes for CASSEVAGGDNEQFF.

The genes are TRBV29-1 and TRBJ1-1; no reliable D call. CDR1 is SQVTM and CDR2 is ANQGSEA in the germline V gene. V lost 6 bases, J lost 1 base, and 6 bases lay in between. CDR3 length equals 11 residues. The CDR3 region is CSVARNTEAFF. CDR3 coding DNA: TGCAGCGTGGCCCGGAACACTGAAGCTTTCTTT. The entire variable domain, with the rest obtained from reference TRBV29-1 and TRBJ1-1, is as follows: SAVISQKPSRDICQRGTSLTIQCQVDSQVTMMFWYRQQPGQSLTLIATANQGSEATYESGFVIDKFPISRPNLTFSTLTVSNMSPEDSSIYLCSVARNTEAFFGQGTRLTVV.

The V call is TRBV6-5, the J call TRBJ1-1; D gene unclear. The length of the CDR3 is 15 residues. CDR1 is MNHEY, CDR2 SVGAGI, per germline. Trimming left V 1 base short and J 0 bases short, with 9 bases between. CDR3 region: CASSYFSGMNTEAFF. The DNA of the CDR3 is TGTGCCAGCAGTTACTTTTCAGGCATGAACACTGAAGCTTTCTTT.

The chain links TRBV29-1 to TRBJ1-1; 10 positions match TRBD1. The V gene's germline CDR1 is SQVTM and CDR2 ANQGSEA. The J segment lost 5 bases and the V segment lost 7 bases, leaving 1 base of the junction unmatched. The CDR3 has 11 residues. CDR3 DNA: TGCAGCGCGGACAGGGGGACTGAAGCTTTCTTT. It encodes CSADRGTEAFF. Looking up the rest from reference TRBV29-1 and TRBJ1-1 gives the full variable domain: SAVISQKPSRDICQRGTSLTIQCQVDSQVTMMFWYRQQPGQSLTLIATANQGSEATYESGFVIDKFPISRPNLTFSTLTVSNMSPEDSSIYLCSADRGTEAFFGQGTRLTVV.

V and J are TRBV7-2 and TRBJ2-3; 7 bases are shared with TRBD2. Unmatched junction bases numbered 4, after V lost 1 base and J lost 6 bases. Germline CDR1 reads SGHTA; CDR2 reads FQGNSA. This CDR3 region has 14 residues. CDR3 loop: CASSLEGGRDTQYF. The CDR3 DNA is TGTGCCAGCAGCTTAGAGGGAGGGCGGGATACGCAGTATTTT.

The V and J genes are TRBV7-9 and TRBJ1-2; D is ambiguous. This CDR3 region has 16 residues. The ends were cut back, 7 bases at V and 8 bases at J, with 26 bases in the middle. Looked up from germline, CDR1 is SEHNR and CDR2 is FQNEAQ (reference sequence). CDR3 nucleotide sequence: TGTGCCAGCACCTCCATAATGCGTAATAGAGAATGGGGCTACACCTTC. Encoded protein: CASTSIMRNREWGYTF.

This clone has a single count. One end of the junction does not line up with germline, which may come from a read error. V usage is TRBV6-5 and J usage is TRBJ1-5, with 7 bases that match TRBD1. This CDR3 region has 14 residues. The V gene's germline CDR1 is MNHEY and CDR2 SVGAGI. The CDR3: CASRPTGVNQPQNF. CDR3 DNA: TGTGCCAGCAGACCTACAGGGGTGAATCAGCCCCAGAATTTT.